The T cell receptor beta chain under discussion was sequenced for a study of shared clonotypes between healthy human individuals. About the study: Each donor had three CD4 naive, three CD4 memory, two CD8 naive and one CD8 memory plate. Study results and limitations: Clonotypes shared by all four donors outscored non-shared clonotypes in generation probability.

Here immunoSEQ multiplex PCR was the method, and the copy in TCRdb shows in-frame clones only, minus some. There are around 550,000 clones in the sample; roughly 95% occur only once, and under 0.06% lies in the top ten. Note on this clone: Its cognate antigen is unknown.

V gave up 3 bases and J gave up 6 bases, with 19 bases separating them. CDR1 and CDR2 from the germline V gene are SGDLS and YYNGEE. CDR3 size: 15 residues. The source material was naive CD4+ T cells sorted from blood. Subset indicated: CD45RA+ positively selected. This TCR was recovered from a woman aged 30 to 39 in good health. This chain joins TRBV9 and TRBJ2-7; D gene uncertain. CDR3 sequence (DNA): TGTGCCAGCAGCGCCCTTCCGGCTTCTACCGGCGAGCAGTACTTC. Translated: CASSALPASTGEQYF.